This is a list of T cell receptor beta chains from one sample in a study of blood T cell repertoires in COVID-19. The protocol was immunoSEQ multiplex PCR, while the TCRdb copy is restricted to in-frame clones and leaves out a portion. In the table there are around 400,000 clones, 80% to 95% of which are singletons. Material for sequencing was PBMCs or T cells enriched from blood (not recorded which). The receptors shown here come from a middle-aged woman who had been exposed to COVID-19. Both conserved end residues are part of each CDR3. The D gene is left open where the match is weak. Only some rows state a clone size, as once, few, many or a class for expanded clones.

TGCGCCAGCAGCTGGGGACAGGGATACGCTTTCTTT,CASSWGQGYAFF,12,.,TRBD1,TRBV5-1,TRBJ1-1
TGTGCCAGCAGCTTCCGAGCGGGAGTCGGCACAGATACGCAGTATTTT,CASSFRAGVGTDTQYF,16,.,TRBD2,TRBV7-9,TRBJ2-3
TGCGCCAGCAGCTCGGGAGTTGGTAGGGCAGATACGCAGTATTTT,CASSSGVGRADTQYF,15,.,.,TRBV5-1,TRBJ2-3
TGTGCCAGCACCCGCCTAGCGGGGAGCACAGATACGCAGTATTTT,CASTRLAGSTDTQYF,15,.,TRBD2,TRBV6-5,TRBJ2-3
TGCGCCAGCAGCGTAGGGGGAGCATTACAGGGTGAAGCTTTCTTT,CASSVGGALQGEAFF,15,.,.,TRBV5-1,TRBJ1-1
TGTGCCAGCAGCTTAGGACTAGCGGGGCGAGAGACCCAGTACTTC,CASSLGLAGRETQYF,15,.,TRBD2,TRBV7-3,TRBJ2-5
TGTGCCAGCAGCTCTACAGGGGTGGTAACTGAAGCTTTCTTT,CASSSTGVVTEAFF,14,.,TRBD1,TRBV11-3,TRBJ1-1
TGTGCCTGGAGTGATACAGGGGGGAGCTACACCTTC,CAWSDTGGSYTF,12,.,TRBD1,TRBV30,TRBJ1-2
TGTGCCAGTACCGAACAGGGGGGCTCTGGAAACACCATATATTTT,CASTEQGGSGNTIYF,15,.,TRBD1,TRBV19,TRBJ1-3
TGTGCCAGCAGCTTCCGGGGAGTCCCCACATATGGCTACACCTTC,CASSFRGVPTYGYTF,15,.,.,TRBV13,TRBJ1-2
TGTGCCAGCAGTCACGTACGGAGGACGACATCCGAGGATACGCAGTATTTT,CASSHVRRTTSEDTQYF,17,.,.,TRBV28,TRBJ2-3
TGTGCCATCAGTGAGTCGACTGCGGCTTACGAGCAGTACTTC,CAISESTAAYEQYF,14,.,.,TRBV10-3,TRBJ2-7
TGCGCCAGCGGGGGACAGGGGGCTACCGGGGAGCTGTTTTTT,CASGGQGATGELFF,14,.,TRBD1,TRBV5-1,TRBJ2-2
TGTGCCAGCAGTCTTTCATTTGGACTACGGAACACTGAAGCTTTCTTT,CASSLSFGLRNTEAFF,16,.,.,TRBV27,TRBJ1-1
TGTGCCAGCAGCTTAAAGTCGACAGCTGTCAGCTCCTACGAGCAGTACTTC,CASSLKSTAVSSYEQYF,17,.,.,TRBV5-4,TRBJ2-7
TGTGCCAGCAGTTTAACAGTCGGGAGGGCCGAGCAGTACTTC,CASSLTVGRAEQYF,14,.,TRBD2,TRBV28,TRBJ2-7
TGTGCCAGCAGACGACAGGGTGGGTCGTACGGTAGCAATCAGCCCCAGCATTTT,CASRRQGGSYGSNQPQHF,18,.,TRBD1,TRBV27,TRBJ1-5
TGTGCCTGGACCAGGGACAGTTCTAGCACAGATACGCAGTATTTT,CAWTRDSSSTDTQYF,15,.,TRBD1,TRBV30,TRBJ2-3
TGTGCCAGCAGCCAAAACAGATACCCTAACTATGGCTACACCTTC,CASSQNRYPNYGYTF,15,.,.,TRBV3-1/TRBV3-2,TRBJ1-2
TGCGCCAGCAGCAGCCCGCAGGGTCCCAAGTACGAGCAGTACTTC,CASSSPQGPKYEQYF,15,.,.,TRBV5-1,TRBJ2-7
TGTGCCAGCAGCTTGCGCCCAGGAACCTACGAGCAGTACTTC,CASSLRPGTYEQYF,14,.,.,TRBV5-5,TRBJ2-7
TGTGCCAGCAGCTACTCGGACAGGGTGTACAATGAGCAGTTCTTC,CASSYSDRVYNEQFF,15,.,TRBD1,TRBV7-9,TRBJ2-1
TGTGCCAGCTCACGACCTACAGGGTTGGACGGTGGAAACACCATATATTTT,CASSRPTGLDGGNTIYF,17,.,.,TRBV18,TRBJ1-3
TGTGCCAGCAGTGAGCAGGGGGCCTTTTTTGATGAGCAGTTCTTC,CASSEQGAFFDEQFF,15,once,TRBD1,TRBV2,TRBJ2-1